A single sample gave rise to the 9 T cell receptor beta chains below, sequenced in a study of T cell repertoires in cytomegalovirus infection. One entry per CDR3 protein results from TCRdb running MiXCR on the reads. The data contain 150,000 to 200,000 distinct CDR3 sequences, roughly a fifth of them singletons. These receptors have no identified antigens. The starting material was CD8+ T cells from cultured PBMCs, obtained from culture after CMV antigen stimulation. The receptors derive from a human donor in good health (CMV status not recorded). Some clones in this sample may be carry-over from other donors' samples.

This clonotype has only a few counts. V and J are TRBV6-5 and TRBJ1-2; D is unclear. The CDR3 spans 16 residues. V was cut by 0 bases and J by 7 bases, with 18 bases left in between. Germline lookup yields CDR1 MNHEY and CDR2 SVGAGI. CDR3 coding DNA: TGTGCCAGCAGTTACTCTCACGATAGGAGTTGGCGTGGCTACACCTTC. This codes for CASSYSHDRSWRGYTF.

The chain joins TRBV12-3 or TRBV12-4 to TRBJ2-1, with TRBD2 identical over 15 bases. The CDR3 spans 15 residues. V gave up 6 bases and J gave up 8 bases; unmatched junction bases: 5. CDR3 amino acids: CASRRTSGGADEQFF. As DNA, the CDR3 is TGTGCCAGCAGACGGACTAGCGGGGGGGCGGATGAGCAGTTCTTC.

The chain carries TRBV4-1 and TRBJ1-1; D unresolved. This CDR3 is 13 amino acids long. Per the germline V gene, CDR1 is MGHRA and CDR2 is YSYEKL. V dropped 1 base and J dropped 6 bases, with 9 bases sitting between them. CDR3 sequence reads: CASSQGEGSEAFF. The CDR3 DNA reads as TGCGCCAGCAGCCAAGGTGAGGGCTCTGAAGCTTTCTTT.

This clonotype showed up just a few times. The chain combines TRBV7-8 with TRBJ2-1, with 9 bases aligning to TRBD1. V lost 7 bases and J lost 6; bases outside the gene matches: 4. CDR3 length: 13 residues. Germline V gives CDR1 SGHVS, CDR2 FQNEAQ. Here the CDR3 DNA reads TGTGCCAGCATCAAGACAGGGGGCAATGAGCAGTTCTTC. It encodes CASIKTGGNEQFF.

This clonotype was counted a few times. The chain couples TRBV7-4 to TRBJ1-5; D gene ambiguous. The CDR3 runs to 14 residues. Trimming took off 1 base at V and 4 bases at J, with 8 bases between the two ends. Germline CDR1 and CDR2: SGHVT and SQSDAQ. The CDR3 is CASSLGRLNQPQHF. The CDR3 DNA sequence: TGTGCCAGCAGCTTAGGACGGCTGAATCAGCCCCAGCATTTT.

V is TRBV7-2 and J is TRBJ1-6; 10 nucleotides align to TRBD1. Germline V lookup: CDR1 SGHTA, CDR2 FQGNSA. V shed 4 bases, J shed 3 bases, and the junction held 15 bases outside the gene matches. The CDR3 is 20 residues long. The CDR3 loop reads CASSSIVDLRDRGYNSPLHF. The CDR3 DNA is TGTGCCAGCAGCTCCATCGTCGATCTACGGGACAGGGGCTATAATTCACCCCTCCACTTT. Drawing the rest from reference TRBV7-2 and TRBJ1-6, the complete variable domain is GAGVSQSPSNKVTEKGKDVELRCDPISGHTALYWYRQSLGQGLEFLIYFQGNSAPDKSGLPSDRFSAERTGGSVSTLTIQRTQQEDSAVYLCASSSIVDLRDRGYNSPLHFGNGTRLTVT.

This chain links TRBV7-2 with TRBJ1-1; TRBD1 is a possible D gene (5 bases). This CDR3 contains 17 residues. Trimming shortened V by 1 base and J by 0 bases, and 15 bases separated the two germline ends. The germline V gene has CDR1 SGHTA and CDR2 FQGNSA. The CDR3 nucleotides are TGTGCCAGCAGCTTAGAAGGGACCGACATAATGAACACTGAAGCTTTCTTT. Protein sequence: CASSLEGTDIMNTEAFF.

The V call is TRBV6-5, the J call TRBJ2-2; the D is unclear. CDR1 is MNHEY and CDR2 is SVGAGI in the germline V gene. V was clipped by 2 bases and J by 5 bases, with 3 bases between them. This CDR3 contains 12 residues. CDR3 in DNA: TGTGCCAGCAGTTACGGTACCGGGGAGCTGTTTTTT. Residues: CASSYGTGELFF.

This clonotype occurred a few times. CDR3 region: CASSPGQGVPEAFF. In DNA, the CDR3 is TGTGCCAGCAGCCCAGGACAGGGGGTCCCTGAAGCTTTCTTT. The chain carries TRBV7-9 and TRBJ1-1, with 10 bases that match TRBD1. The germline gives CDR1 SEHNR, CDR2 FQNEAQ (reference sequence). V gave up 5 bases and J gave up 6 bases; unmatched junction bases: 6. The CDR3 is 14 amino acids.